This TCR beta chain comes out of a study of blood T cell repertoires in COVID-19. In germline, CDR1 is SGHRS, CDR2 YFSETQ. V was clipped by 4 bases and J by 5 bases, with 12 bases between them. The CDR3 has 13 residues. Libraries were prepared by immunoSEQ multiplex PCR; TCRdb keeps only in-frame clonotypes and omits some of them. The table includes almost 45,000 clones, roughly 74% detected once. This chain connects TRBV5-1 to TRBJ2-5; possible D gene TRBD1, 6 bases. This TCR derives from a man aged 80 or over with acute or convalescent COVID-19. The sequencing input was peripheral blood. CDR3 nucleotides: TGCGCCAGCAGCGGGACACCGGGGGAGACCCAGTACTTC. Translation gives CASSGTPGETQYF.